The clone carrying this TCR beta chain was observed a few times. The data derive from a study of T cell repertoires in cytomegalovirus infection. Study-level information: TCR beta signatures that were public indicated CMV infection and matching HLA type.

J lost 6 bases, V lost 8 bases, and 11 bases had no gene match. This CDR3 comprises 14 residues. Germline CDR1 is ENHRY and CDR2 is SYGVKD. TCRdb used MiXCR to reprocess the reads, holding one entry per CDR3 protein. The sample comprises about 490,000 distinct CDR3 sequences, 10% to 12% of which are singletons, and roughly 10% rests with the top ten. V is TRBV10-3 and J is TRBJ1-1; 8 bases fit TRBD1. The sequencing input was PBMCs. The TCR sequence derives from a human donor in good health (CMV status not recorded). Some clones in this sample may be carry-over from other donors' samples. CDR3 region: CAIRPPDRAAEAFF. The CDR3 DNA reads TGTGCCATCCGACCTCCGGACAGGGCCGCTGAAGCTTTCTTT.